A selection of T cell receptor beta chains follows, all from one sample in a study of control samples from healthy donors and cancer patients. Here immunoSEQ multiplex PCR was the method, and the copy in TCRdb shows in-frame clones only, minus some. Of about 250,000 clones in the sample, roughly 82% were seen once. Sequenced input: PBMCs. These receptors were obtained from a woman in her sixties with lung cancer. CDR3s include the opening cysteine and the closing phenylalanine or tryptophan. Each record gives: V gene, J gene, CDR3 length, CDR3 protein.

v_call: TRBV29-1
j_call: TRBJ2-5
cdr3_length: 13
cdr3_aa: CSVVEGGEETQYF

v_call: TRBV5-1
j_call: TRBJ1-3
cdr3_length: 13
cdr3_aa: CASSDRTGNTIYF

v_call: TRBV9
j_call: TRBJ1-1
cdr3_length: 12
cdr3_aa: CASSVDYGEAFF

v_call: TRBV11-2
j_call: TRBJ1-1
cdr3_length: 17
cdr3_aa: CASSLVRGSASNTEAFF

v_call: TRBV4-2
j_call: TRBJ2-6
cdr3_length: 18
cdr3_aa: CASSQDARGASGANVLTF

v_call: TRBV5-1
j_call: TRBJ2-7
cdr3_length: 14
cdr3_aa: CASRTSGRSNEQYF

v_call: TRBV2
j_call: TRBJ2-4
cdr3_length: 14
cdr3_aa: CASSPLRSKNIQYF

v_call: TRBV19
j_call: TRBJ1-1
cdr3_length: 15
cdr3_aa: CASSIVSGDITEAFF

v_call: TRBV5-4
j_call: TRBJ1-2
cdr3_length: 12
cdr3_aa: CASSTGQRRYTF

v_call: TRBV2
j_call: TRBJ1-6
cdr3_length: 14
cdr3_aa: CASSHRERNSPLHF

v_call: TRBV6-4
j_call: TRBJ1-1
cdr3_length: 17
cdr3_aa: CASSDSRSRQGETEAFF

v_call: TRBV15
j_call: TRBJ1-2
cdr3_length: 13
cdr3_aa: CATSRNHQGGYTF

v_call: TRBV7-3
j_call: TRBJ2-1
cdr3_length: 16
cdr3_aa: CASSLRGTSGYNEQFF

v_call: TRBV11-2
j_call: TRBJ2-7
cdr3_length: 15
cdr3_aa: CASSSGLAGAYEQYF

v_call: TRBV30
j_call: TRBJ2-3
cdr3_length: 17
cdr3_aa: CAWRGTSGRAQRDTQYF

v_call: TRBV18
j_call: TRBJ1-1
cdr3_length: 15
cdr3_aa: CASSPLGQTGTEAFF

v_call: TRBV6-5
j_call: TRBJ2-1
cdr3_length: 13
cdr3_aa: CASSYVRGNEQFF

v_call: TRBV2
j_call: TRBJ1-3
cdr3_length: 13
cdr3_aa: CAILGRTGGTIYF

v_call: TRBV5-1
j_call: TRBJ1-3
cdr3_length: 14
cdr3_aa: CASSPLGGGDTIYF

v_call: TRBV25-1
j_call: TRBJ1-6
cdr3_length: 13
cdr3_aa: CASSEQGFGPLHF

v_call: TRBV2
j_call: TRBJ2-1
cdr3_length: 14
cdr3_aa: CASSPDGTYNEQFF

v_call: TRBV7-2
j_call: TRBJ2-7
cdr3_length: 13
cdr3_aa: CASRLNIREEQYF

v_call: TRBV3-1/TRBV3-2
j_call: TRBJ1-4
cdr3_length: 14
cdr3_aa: CASSQWGQGEKLFF

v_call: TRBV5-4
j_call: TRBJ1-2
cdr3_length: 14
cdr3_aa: CASGPGQGTGGYTF

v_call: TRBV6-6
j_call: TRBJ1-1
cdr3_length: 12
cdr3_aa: CASNVRGTEAFF

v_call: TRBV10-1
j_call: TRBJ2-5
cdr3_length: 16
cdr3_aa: CASSQGLAGEQETQYF

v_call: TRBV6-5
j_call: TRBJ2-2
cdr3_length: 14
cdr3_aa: CASSSNPYTGELFF

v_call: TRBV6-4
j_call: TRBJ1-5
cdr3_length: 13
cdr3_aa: CASSDSSGQPQHF

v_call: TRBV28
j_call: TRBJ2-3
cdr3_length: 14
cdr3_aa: CASSEGQEGDTQYF

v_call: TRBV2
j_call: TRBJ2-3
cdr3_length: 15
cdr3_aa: CASSEGPVDRDTQYF

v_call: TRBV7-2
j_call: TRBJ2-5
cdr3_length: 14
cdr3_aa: CASSQPTGQETQYF

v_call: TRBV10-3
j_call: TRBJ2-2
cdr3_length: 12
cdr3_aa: CATRQGERELFF

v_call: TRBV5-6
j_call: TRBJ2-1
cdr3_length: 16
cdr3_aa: CASSPTARGANNEQFF

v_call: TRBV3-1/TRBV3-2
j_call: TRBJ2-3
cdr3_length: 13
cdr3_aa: CASSPGGADTQYF

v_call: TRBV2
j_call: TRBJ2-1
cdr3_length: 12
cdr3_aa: CASRNRAGEQFF

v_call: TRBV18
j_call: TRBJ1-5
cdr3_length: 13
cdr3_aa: CASSPQSNQPQHF

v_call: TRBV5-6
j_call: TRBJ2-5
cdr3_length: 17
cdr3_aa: CASSPQVAGGRQETQYF

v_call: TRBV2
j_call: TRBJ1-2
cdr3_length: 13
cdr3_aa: CASTKTESFGYTF

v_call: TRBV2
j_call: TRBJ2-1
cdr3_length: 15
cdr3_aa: CASSRQPGFNNEQFF

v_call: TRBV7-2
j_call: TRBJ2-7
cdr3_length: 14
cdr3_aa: CASSLGAAGEEQYF

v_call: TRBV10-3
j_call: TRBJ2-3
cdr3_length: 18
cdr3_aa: CAISHLVGQGMGTDTQYF

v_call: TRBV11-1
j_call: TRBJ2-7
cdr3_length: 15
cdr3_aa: CASSLVTGSAYEQYF

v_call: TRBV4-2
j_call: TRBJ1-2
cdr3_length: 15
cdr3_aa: CASSHPQTGGSGYTF

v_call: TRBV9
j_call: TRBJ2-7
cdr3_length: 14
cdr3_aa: CASSVDVGLYEQYF

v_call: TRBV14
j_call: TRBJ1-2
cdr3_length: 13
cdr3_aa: CASSQQGTYGYTF

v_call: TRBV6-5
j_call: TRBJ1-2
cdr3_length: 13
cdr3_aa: CASSYFGNYGYTF

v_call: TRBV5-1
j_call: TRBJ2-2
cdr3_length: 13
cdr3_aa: CASSFGQPGELFF

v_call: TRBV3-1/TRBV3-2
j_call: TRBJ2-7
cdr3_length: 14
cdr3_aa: CASSSGGRGYEQYF

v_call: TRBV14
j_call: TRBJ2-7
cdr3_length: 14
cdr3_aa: CASSQDLYKNEQYF

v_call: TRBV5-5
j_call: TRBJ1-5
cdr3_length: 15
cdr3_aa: CASSGEGGINQPQHF

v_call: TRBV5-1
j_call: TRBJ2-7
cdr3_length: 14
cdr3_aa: CASSLGLSSYEQYF

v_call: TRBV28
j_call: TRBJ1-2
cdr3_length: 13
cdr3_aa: CASSSTGAGGYTF

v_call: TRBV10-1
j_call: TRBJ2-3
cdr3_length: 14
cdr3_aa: CASSDGGSTDTQYF